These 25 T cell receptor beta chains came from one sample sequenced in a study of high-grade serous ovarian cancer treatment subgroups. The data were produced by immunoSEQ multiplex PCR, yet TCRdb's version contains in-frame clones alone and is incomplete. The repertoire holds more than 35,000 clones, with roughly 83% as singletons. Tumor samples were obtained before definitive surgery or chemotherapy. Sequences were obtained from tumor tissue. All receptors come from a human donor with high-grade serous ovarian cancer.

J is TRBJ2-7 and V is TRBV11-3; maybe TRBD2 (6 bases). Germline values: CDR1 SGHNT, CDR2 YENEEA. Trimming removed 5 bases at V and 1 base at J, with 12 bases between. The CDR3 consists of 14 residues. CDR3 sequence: CASSNRDSSYEQYF. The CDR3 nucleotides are TGTGCCAGCAGCAACCGGGACTCGTCCTACGAGCAGTACTTC. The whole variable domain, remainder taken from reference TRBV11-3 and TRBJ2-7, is EAGVVQSPRYKIIEKKQPVAFWCNPISGHNTLYWYLQNLGQGPELLIRYENEEAVDDSQLPKDRFSAERLKGVDSTLKIQPAELGDSAVYLCASSNRDSSYEQYFGPGTRLTVT.

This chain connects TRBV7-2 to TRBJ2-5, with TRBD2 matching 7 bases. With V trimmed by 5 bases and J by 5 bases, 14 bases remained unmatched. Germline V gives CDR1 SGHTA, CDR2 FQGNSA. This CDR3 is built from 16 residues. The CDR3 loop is CASSPTRTSLRETQYF. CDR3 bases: TGTGCCAGCAGCCCGACCCGGACTAGTCTACGGGAGACCCAGTACTTC.

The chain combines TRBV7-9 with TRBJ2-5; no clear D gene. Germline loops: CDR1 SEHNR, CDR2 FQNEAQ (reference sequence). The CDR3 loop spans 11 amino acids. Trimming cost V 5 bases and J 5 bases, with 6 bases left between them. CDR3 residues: CASSPIETQYF. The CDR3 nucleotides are TGTGCCAGCAGCCCGATTGAGACCCAGTACTTC.

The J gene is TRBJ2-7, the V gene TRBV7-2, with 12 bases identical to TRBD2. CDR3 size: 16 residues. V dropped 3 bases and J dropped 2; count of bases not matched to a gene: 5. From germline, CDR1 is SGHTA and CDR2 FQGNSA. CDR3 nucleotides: TGTGCCAGCAGCTTGGGACTAGCGGGTTCCGCCTACGAGCAGTACTTC. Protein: CASSLGLAGSAYEQYF. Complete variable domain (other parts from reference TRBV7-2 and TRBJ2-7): GAGVSQSPSNKVTEKGKDVELRCDPISGHTALYWYRQSLGQGLEFLIYFQGNSAPDKSGLPSDRFSAERTGGSVSTLTIQRTQQEDSAVYLCASSLGLAGSAYEQYFGPGTRLTVT.

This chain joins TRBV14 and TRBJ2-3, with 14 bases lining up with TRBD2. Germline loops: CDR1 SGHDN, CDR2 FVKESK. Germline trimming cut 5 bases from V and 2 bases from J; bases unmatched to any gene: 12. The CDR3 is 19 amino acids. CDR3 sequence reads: CASSSRPGTSGRSTDTQYF. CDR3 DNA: TGTGCCAGCAGCTCTCGCCCCGGGACTAGCGGGAGATCCACAGATACGCAGTATTTT.

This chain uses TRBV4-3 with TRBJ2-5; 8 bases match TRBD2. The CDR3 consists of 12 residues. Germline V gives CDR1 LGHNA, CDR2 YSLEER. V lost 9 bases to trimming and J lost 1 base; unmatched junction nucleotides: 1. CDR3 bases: TGCGCCAGTGGGACTAGCCAAGAGACCCAGTACTTC. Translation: CASGTSQETQYF.

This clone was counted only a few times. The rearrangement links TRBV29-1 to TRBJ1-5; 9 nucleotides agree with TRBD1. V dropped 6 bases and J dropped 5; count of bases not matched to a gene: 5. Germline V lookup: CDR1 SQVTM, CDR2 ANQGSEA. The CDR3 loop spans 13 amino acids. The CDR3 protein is CSVVTGGDQPQHF. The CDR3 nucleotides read TGCAGCGTAGTGACAGGGGGTGATCAGCCCCAGCATTTT.

CDR3 sequence reads: CASSSLSADTQYF. DNA for the CDR3: TGTGCCAGTAGTAGTCTCTCGGCAGATACGCAGTATTTT. The V gene is TRBV19, the J gene TRBJ2-3; D unclear. This CDR3 has 13 residues. Germline assignment: CDR1 LNHDA and CDR2 SQIVND (reference sequence). V was cut by 4 bases and J by 4 bases, with 9 bases left in between.

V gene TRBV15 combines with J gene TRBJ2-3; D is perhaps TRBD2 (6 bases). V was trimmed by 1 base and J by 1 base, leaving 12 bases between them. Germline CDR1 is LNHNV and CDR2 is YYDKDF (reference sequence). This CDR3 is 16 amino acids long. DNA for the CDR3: TGTGCCACCAGCAGAGGTGGAGCTAGCGGCACAGATACGCAGTATTTT. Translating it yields CATSRGGASGTDTQYF.

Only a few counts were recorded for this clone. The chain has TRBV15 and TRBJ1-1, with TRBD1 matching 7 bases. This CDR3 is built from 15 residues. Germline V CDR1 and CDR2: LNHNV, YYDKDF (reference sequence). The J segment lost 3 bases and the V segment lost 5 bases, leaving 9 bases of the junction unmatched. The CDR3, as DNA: TGTGCCACCAGCGATTACCGACAGGGTGACACTGAAGCTTTCTTT. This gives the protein CATSDYRQGDTEAFF.

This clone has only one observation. CDR3 sequence (DNA): TGTGCCAGCGGGAAACTCACAGATACGCAGTATTTT. Its protein product is CASGKLTDTQYF. The rearrangement uses TRBV9 and TRBJ2-3; D uncertain. The germline V gene encodes CDR1 SGDLS and CDR2 YYNGEE. The CDR3 sequence is 12 residues long. The V and J ends lost 7 bases and 2 bases respectively, with 8 bases between them.

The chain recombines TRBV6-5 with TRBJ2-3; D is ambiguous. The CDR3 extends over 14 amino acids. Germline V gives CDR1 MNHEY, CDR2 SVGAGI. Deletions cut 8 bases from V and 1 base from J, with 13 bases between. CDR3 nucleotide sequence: TGTGCCAGCGCCCTGACATGGCGCACAGATACGCAGTATTTT. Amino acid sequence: CASALTWRTDTQYF.

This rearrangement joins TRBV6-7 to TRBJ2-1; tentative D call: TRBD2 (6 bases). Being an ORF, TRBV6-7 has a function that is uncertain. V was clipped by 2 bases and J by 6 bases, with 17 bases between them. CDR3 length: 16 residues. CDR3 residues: CASSYVVGSGPNEQFF. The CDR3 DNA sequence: TGTGCCAGCAGTTACGTAGTTGGTAGCGGACCCAATGAGCAGTTCTTC.

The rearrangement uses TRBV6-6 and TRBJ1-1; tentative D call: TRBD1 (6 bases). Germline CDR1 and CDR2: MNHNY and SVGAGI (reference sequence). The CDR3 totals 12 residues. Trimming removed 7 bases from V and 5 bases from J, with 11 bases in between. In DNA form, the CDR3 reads TGTGCCAGCAAGCAGGGGCAAACTGAAGCTTTCTTT. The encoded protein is CASKQGQTEAFF.

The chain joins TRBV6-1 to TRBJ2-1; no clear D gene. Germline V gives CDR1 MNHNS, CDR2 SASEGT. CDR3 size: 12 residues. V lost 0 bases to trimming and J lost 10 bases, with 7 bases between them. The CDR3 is CASSEAIGEQFF. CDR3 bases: TGTGCCAGCAGTGAAGCGATCGGCGAGCAGTTCTTC.

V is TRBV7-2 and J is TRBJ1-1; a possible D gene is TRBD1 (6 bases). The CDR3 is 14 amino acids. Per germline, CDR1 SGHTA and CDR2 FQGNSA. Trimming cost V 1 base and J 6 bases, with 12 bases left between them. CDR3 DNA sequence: TGTGCCAGCAGCTTAGAACAGGAGGGGGCTGAAGCTTTCTTT. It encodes CASSLEQEGAEAFF.

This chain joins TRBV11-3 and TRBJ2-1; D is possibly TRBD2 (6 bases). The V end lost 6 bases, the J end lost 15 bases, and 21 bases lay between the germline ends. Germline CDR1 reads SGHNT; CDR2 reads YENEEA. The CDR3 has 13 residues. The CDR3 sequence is CASRTTGDFWMFF. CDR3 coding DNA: TGTGCCAGCAGGACCACTGGGGACTTCTGGATGTTCTTC.

As DNA, the CDR3 is TGTGCCAGCAGCTTAGGGACAGGACTCGAGCAGTACTTC. Its translation: CASSLGTGLEQYF. V gene TRBV11-2 combines with J gene TRBJ2-7, with 7 bases fitting TRBD1. CDR1 is SGHAT, CDR2 FQNNGV, per germline. This CDR3 comprises 13 residues. The V segment lost 1 base and the J segment 6 bases; nucleotides outside the gene matches: 3. Looking up the rest from reference TRBV11-2 and TRBJ2-7 gives the full variable domain: EAGVAQSPRYKIIEKRQSVAFWCNPISGHATLYWYQQILGQGPKLLIQFQNNGVVDDSQLPKDRFSAERLKGVDSTLKIQPAKLEDSAVYLCASSLGTGLEQYFGPGTRLTVT.

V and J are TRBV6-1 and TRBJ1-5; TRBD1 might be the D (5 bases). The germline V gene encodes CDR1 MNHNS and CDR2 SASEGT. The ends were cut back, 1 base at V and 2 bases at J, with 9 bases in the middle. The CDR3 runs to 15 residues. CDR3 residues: CASSEGQLGNQPQHF. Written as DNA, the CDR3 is TGTGCCAGCAGTGAAGGACAGCTAGGCAATCAGCCCCAGCATTTT.

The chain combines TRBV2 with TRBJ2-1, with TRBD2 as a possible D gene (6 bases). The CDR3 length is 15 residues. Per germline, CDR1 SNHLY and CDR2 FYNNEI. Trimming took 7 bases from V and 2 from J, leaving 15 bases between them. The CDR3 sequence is CASTQERAPYNEQFF. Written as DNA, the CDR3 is TGTGCCAGCACCCAGGAGCGGGCGCCCTACAATGAGCAGTTCTTC.

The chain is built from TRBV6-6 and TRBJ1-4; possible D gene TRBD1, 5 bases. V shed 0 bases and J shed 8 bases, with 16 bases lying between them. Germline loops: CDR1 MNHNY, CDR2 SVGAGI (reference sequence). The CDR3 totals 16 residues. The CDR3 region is CASSYSTPREDEKLFF. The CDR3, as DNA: TGTGCCAGCAGTTACTCGACGCCCAGGGAGGACGAAAAACTGTTTTTT.

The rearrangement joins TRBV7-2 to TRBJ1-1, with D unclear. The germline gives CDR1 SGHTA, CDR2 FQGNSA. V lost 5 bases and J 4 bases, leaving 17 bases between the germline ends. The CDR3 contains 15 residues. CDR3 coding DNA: TGTGCCAGCAGCCTCGAGATGTTGGTTGGCACTGAAGCTTTCTTT. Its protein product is CASSLEMLVGTEAFF.

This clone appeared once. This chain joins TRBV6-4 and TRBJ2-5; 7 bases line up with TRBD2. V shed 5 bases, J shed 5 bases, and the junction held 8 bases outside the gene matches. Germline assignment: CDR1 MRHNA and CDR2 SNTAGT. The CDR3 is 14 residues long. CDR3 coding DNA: TGTGCCAGCAGTAACCCTAGCGGTGAGGAGACCCAGTACTTC. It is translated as CASSNPSGEETQYF.

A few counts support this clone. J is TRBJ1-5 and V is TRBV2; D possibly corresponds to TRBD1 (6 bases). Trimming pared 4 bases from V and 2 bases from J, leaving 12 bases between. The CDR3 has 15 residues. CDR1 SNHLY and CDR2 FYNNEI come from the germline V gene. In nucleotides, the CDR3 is TGTGCCAGCAGTGGACTGGGGGCCGGCAATCAGCCCCAGCATTTT. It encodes CASSGLGAGNQPQHF.

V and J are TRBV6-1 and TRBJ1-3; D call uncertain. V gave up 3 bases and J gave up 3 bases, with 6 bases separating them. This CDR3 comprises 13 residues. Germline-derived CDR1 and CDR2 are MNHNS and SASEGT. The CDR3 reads CASSEGGGNTIYF. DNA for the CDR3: TGTGCCAGCAGTGAGGGAGGTGGAAACACCATATATTTT.